Included here is one T cell receptor (beta chain) sequence, with context. Its antigen is unidentified. This specimen comes from a study of shared clonotypes between healthy human individuals. Findings and limits, study-wide: A few donors had around 5.2% of their naive CD4 clonotypes in common.

This table comes from immunoSEQ multiplex PCR, and its TCRdb copy is limited to in-frame clones, with some not included. The table includes about 2 million clones, about 95% detected once. CDR1 ENHRY and CDR2 SYGVKD come from the germline V gene. The CDR3 extends over 15 amino acids. Terminally differentiated effector memory CD45RA+ cells were excluded from the naive CD8 cells, which were CD45RO-negative and positively selected for CCR7. Sequencing input: naive CD8+ T cells sorted from blood. This sequence joins TRBV10-3 and TRBJ2-5; 9 nucleotides line up with TRBD1. The better agreement between TRBJ2-7 and the DNA end casts doubt on the J call. This clonotype was obtained from a man in his late teens or twenties in good health. The CDR3 bases are TGTGCCATCAGTGATGGGGGGACAGGGCGGTACGAGCAGTACTTC. This codes for CAISDGGTGRYEQYF.